The clone carrying this TCR beta chain was seen at least ten times. What it binds is unknown. This sample is drawn from a study of T cells in Graves' hyperthyroidism and ophthalmopathy. Study-level information: Peripheral blood specimens were obtained at initial diagnosis, prior to any treatment. Study results and caveats: A model using 13 V-J features told ophthalmopathy apart from stable hyperthyroidism.

Amplified TCR beta CDR3 regions came from RNA transcripts. The HTBI primer set was used in a first-round RT-PCR of the TCR CDR3. TCRdb called the multiplex PCR reads again in MiXCR, with one record for every CDR3 protein. The sample yields about 370,000 distinct CDR3 sequences, roughly 15% seen once. The CDR3 runs to 15 residues. V lost 4 bases to trimming and J lost 4 bases; unmatched junction nucleotides: 7. Germline loops: CDR1 MDHEN, CDR2 SYDVKM. A patient was excluded if there was uncontrolled infection, other autoimmune disease, pregnancy or lactation. Clinical symptoms, serum thyroxine and TRAb, thyroid ultrasound and orbital computed tomography together formed the diagnostic basis.

The V gene is TRBV28, the J gene TRBJ2-5; 9 bases fit TRBD2. The sequence was obtained from a woman between 55 and 75 years old with Graves' ophthalmopathy. Sequencing input: blood. CDR3 region: CASSSPAGGGETQYF. The CDR3 DNA sequence: TGTGCCAGCAGTTCCCCTGCGGGAGGGGGAGAGACCCAGTACTTC.